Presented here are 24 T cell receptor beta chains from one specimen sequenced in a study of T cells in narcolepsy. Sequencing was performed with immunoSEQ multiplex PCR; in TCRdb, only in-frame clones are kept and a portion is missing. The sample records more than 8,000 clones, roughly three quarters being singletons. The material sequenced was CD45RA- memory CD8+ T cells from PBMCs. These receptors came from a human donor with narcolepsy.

The CDR3 loop reads CASSELQYNEQFF. The CDR3 DNA reads as TGTGCCAGCAGTGAATTACAGTACAATGAGCAGTTCTTC. The V gene is TRBV6-1, the J gene TRBJ2-1; D unclear. V lost 2 bases and J lost 4, with 6 bases in between. The V gene's germline CDR1 is MNHNS and CDR2 SASEGT. The CDR3 runs to 13 residues.

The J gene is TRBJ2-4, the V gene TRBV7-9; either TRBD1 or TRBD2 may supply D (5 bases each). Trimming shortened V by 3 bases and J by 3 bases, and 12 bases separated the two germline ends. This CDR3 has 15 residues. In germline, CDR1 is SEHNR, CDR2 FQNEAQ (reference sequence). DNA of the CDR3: TGTGCCAGCAGCTTTCCGGGGCTTGGCAAAAACATTCAGTACTTC. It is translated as CASSFPGLGKNIQYF.

CDR3 DNA sequence: TGTGCCAGCAGCGTAAGGTTGTGGGGTTTGGACACCGGGGAGCTGTTTTTT. Encoded protein: CASSVRLWGLDTGELFF. The chain recombines TRBV7-6 with TRBJ2-2; no definite D call. CDR1 and CDR2 from the germline V gene are SGHVS and FNYEAQ. There are 17 residues in the CDR3. V shed 5 bases and J shed 3 bases, with 19 bases lying between them.

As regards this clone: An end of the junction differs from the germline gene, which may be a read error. DNA for the CDR3: TGTGCCAGCACTGAACTAGCGGGAAGCTCCTACGAGCAGTACTTC. Residues: CASTELAGSSYEQYF. The V and J genes are TRBV6-1 and TRBJ2-7, with 10 bases matching TRBD2. The CDR3 is 15 amino acids. CDR1 is MNHNS, CDR2 SASEGT, per germline.

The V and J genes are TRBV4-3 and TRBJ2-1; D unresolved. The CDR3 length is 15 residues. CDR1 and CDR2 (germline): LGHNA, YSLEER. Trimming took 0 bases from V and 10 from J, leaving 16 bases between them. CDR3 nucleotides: TGCGCCAGCAGCCAAGATTCCATCGGCCTGACGGAGCAGTTCTTC. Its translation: CASSQDSIGLTEQFF.

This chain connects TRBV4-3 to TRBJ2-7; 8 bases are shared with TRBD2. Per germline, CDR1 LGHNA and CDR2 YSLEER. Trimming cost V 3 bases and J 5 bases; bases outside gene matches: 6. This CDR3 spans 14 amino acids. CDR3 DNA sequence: TGCGCCAGCAGCCAGTGGACTAGCAGCGACGAGCAGTACTTC. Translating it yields CASSQWTSSDEQYF.

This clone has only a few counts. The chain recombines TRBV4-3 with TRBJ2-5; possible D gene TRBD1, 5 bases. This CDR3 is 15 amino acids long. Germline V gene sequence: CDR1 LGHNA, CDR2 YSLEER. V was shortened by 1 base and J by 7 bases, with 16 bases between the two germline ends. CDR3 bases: TGCGCCAGCAGCCAAGGGCCAGGGTTCGGCGGGACCCAGTACTTC. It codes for CASSQGPGFGGTQYF.

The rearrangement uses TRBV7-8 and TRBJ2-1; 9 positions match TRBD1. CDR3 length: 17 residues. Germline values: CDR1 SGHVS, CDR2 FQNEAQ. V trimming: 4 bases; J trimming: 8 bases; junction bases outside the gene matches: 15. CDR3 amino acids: CASSSRPGTGSIYEQFF. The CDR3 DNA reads TGTGCCAGCAGCTCCCGACCCGGGACAGGGTCCATTTATGAGCAGTTCTTC.

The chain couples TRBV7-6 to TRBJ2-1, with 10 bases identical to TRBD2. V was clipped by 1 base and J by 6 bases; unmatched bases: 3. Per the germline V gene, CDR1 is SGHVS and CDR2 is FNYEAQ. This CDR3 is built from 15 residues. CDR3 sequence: CASSLVAGGVNEQFF. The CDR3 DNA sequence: TGTGCCAGCAGCTTAGTAGCGGGAGGTGTCAATGAGCAGTTCTTC. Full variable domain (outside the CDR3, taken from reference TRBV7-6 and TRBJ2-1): GAGVSQSPRYKVTKRGQDVALRCDPISGHVSLYWYRQALGQGPEFLTYFNYEAQQDKSGLPNDRFSAERPEGSISTLTIQRTEQRDSAMYRCASSLVAGGVNEQFFGPGTRLTVL.

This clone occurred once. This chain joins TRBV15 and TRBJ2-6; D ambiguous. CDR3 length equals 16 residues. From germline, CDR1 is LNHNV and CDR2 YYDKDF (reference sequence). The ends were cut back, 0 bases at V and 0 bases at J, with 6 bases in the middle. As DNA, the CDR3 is TGTGCCACCAGCAGAGATACGACCTCTGGGGCCAACGTCCTGACTTTC. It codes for CATSRDTTSGANVLTF.

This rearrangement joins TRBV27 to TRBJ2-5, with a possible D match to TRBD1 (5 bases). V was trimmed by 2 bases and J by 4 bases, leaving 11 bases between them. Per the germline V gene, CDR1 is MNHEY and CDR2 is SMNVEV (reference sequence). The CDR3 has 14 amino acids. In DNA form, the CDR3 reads TGTGCCAGCAGTTTACAGGGCGTACGAGAGACCCAGTACTTC. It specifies CASSLQGVRETQYF.

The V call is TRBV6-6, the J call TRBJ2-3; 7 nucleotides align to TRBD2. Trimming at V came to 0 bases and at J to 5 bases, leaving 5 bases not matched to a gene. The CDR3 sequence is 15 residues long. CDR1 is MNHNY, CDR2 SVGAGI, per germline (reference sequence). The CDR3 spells CASSYSGGSVDTQYF. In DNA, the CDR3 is TGTGCCAGCAGTTACTCGGGGGGGTCCGTAGATACGCAGTATTTT.

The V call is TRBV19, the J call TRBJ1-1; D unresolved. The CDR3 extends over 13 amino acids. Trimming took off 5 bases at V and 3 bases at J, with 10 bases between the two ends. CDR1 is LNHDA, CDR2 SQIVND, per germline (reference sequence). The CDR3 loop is CASSFSVHTEAFF. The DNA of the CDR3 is TGTGCCAGTAGTTTTTCGGTACACACTGAAGCTTTCTTT.

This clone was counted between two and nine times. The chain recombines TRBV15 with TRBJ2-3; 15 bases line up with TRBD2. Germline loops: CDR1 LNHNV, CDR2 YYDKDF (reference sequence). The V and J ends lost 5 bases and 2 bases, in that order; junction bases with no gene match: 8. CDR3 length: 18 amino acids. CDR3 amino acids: CATSSGLAGGPSTDTQYF. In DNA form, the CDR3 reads TGTGCCACCAGCTCCGGACTAGCGGGAGGGCCGTCCACAGATACGCAGTATTTT.

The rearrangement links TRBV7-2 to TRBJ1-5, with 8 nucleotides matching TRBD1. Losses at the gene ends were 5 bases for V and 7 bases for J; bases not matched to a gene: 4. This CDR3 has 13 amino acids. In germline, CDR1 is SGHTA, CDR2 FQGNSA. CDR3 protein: CASSTGGGQPQHF. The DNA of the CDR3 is TGTGCCAGCAGCACAGGGGGTGGGCAGCCCCAGCATTTT.

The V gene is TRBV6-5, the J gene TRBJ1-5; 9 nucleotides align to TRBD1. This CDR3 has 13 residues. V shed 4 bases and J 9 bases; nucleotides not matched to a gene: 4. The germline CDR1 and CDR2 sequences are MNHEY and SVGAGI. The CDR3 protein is CASSWTGDGPQHF. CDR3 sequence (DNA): TGTGCCAGCAGTTGGACAGGGGATGGGCCCCAGCATTTT.

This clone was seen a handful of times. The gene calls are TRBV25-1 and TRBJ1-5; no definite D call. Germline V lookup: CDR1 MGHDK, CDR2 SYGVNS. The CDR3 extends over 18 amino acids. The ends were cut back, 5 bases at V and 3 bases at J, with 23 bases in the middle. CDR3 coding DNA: TGTGCCAGCAGTCTAAGACGGTGCAGACCCCCTGTCAATCAGCCCCAGCATTTT. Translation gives CASSLRRCRPPVNQPQHF. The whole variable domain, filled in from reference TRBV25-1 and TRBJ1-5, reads EADIYQTPRYLVIGTGKKITLECSQTMGHDKMYWYQQDPGMELHLIHYSYGVNSTEKGDLSSESTVSRIRTEHFPLTLESARPSHTSQYLCASSLRRCRPPVNQPQHFGDGTRLSIL.

CDR3 in amino acids: CASSRQGSNEQFF. The DNA for the CDR3 is TGTGCCAGCAGCCGACAGGGAAGCAATGAGCAGTTCTTC. The V and J genes are TRBV5-8 and TRBJ2-1; 7 bases line up with TRBD1. From germline, CDR1 is SGHTS and CDR2 YDEGEE. Trimming took 4 bases from V and 6 from J; bases not matched to a gene: 4. The CDR3 length is 13 residues. Using reference TRBV5-8 and TRBJ2-1 for the parts outside the CDR3, the full variable domain is EAGVTQSPTHLIKTRGQQATLRCSPISGHTSVYWYQQALGLGLQFLLWYDEGEERNRGNFPPRFSGRQFPNYSSELNVNALELEDSALYLCASSRQGSNEQFFGPGTRLTVL.

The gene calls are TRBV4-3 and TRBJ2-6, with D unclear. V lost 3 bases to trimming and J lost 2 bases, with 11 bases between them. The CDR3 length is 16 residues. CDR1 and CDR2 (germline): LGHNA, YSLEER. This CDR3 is CASSQGPTTGANVLTF. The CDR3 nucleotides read TGCGCCAGCAGCCAGGGTCCTACCACTGGGGCCAACGTCCTGACTTTC.

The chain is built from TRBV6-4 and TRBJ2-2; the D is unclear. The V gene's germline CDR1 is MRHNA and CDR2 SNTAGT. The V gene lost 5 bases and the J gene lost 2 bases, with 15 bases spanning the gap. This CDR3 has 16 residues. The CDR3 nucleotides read TGTGCCAGCAGTTTCTTTGACCCAGCCAACACCGGGGAGCTGTTTTTT. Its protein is CASSFFDPANTGELFF.

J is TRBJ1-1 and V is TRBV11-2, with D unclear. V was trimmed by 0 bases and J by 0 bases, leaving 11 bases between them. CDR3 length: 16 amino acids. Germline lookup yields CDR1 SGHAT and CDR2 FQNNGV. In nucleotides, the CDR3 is TGTGCCAGCAGCTTAGATTCTGACACATTGAACACTGAAGCTTTCTTT. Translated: CASSLDSDTLNTEAFF. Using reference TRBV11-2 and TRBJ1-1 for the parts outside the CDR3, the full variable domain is EAGVAQSPRYKIIEKRQSVAFWCNPISGHATLYWYQQILGQGPKLLIQFQNNGVVDDSQLPKDRFSAERLKGVDSTLKIQPAKLEDSAVYLCASSLDSDTLNTEAFFGQGTRLTVV.

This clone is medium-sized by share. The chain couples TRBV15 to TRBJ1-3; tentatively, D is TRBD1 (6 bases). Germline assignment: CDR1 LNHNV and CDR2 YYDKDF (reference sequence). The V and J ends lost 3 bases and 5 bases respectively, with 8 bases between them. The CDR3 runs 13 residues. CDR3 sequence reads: CATSRDSRNTIYF. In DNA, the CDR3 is TGTGCCACCAGCAGGGACAGCCGAAACACCATATATTTT.

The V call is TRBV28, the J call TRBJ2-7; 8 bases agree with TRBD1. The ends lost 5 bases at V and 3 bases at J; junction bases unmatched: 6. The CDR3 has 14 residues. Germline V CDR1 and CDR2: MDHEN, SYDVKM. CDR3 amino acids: CASSGTGSGYEQYF. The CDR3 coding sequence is TGTGCCAGCAGTGGGACAGGCTCGGGCTACGAGCAGTACTTC.

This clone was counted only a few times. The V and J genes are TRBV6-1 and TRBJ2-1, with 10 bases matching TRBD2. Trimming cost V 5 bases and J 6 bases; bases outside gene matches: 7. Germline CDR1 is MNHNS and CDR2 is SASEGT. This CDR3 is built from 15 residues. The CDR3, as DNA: TGTGCCAGCAGTCCGCTAGCGGGAGTACCCAATGAGCAGTTCTTC. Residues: CASSPLAGVPNEQFF.